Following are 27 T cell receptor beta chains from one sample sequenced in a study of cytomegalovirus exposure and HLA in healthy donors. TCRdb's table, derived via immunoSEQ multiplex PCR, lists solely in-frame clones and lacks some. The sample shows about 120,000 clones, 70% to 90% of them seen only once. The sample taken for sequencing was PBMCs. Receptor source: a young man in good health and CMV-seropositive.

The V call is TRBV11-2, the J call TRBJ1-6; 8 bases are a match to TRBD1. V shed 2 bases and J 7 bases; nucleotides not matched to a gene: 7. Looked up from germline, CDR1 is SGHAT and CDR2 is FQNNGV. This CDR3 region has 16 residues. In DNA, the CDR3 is TGTGCCAGCAGCTTATCTCGGACAGGGCGAAATTCACCCCTCCACTTT. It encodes CASSLSRTGRNSPLHF.

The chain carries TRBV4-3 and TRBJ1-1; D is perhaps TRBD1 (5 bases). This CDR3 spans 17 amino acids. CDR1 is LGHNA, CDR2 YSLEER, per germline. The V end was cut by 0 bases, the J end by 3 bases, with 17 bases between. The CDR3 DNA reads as TGCGCCAGCAGCCAAGATCGGGGGAGGGCGTTGGACACTGAAGCTTTCTTT. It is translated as CASSQDRGRALDTEAFF.

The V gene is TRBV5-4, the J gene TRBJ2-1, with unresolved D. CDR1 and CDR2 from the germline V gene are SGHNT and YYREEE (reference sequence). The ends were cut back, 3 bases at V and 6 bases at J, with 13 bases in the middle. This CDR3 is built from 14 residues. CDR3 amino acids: CASSSRLGTNEQFF. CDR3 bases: TGTGCCAGCAGCTCTAGGCTGGGTACCAATGAGCAGTTCTTC.

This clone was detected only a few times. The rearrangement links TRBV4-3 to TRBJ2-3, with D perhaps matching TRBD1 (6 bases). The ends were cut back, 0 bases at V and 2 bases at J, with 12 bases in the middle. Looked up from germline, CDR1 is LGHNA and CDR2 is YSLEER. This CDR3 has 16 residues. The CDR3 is CASSQDIGGVTDTQYF. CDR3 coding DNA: TGCGCCAGCAGCCAAGATATAGGGGGAGTCACAGATACGCAGTATTTT.

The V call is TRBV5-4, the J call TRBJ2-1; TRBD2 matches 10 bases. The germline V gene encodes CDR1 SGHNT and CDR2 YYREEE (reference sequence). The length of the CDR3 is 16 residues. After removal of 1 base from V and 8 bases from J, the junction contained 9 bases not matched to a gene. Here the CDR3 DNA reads TGTGCCAGCAGCTTGAAACTAGCGGGGTTAGTCGATGAGCAGTTCTTC. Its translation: CASSLKLAGLVDEQFF.

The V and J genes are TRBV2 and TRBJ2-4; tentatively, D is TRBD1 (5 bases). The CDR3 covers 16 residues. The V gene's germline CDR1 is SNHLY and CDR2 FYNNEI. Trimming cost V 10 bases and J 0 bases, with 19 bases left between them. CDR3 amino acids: CATLHPREIAKNIQYF. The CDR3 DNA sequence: TGTGCCACCTTACACCCCAGGGAAATAGCCAAAAACATTCAGTACTTC.

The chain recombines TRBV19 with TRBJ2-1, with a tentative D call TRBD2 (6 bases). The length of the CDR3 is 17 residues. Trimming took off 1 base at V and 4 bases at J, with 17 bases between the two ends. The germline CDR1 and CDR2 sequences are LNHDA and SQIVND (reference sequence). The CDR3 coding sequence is TGTGCCAGTAGTATAGTTCTCGGGGTAGGGAGGTACAATGAGCAGTTCTTC. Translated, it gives CASSIVLGVGRYNEQFF.

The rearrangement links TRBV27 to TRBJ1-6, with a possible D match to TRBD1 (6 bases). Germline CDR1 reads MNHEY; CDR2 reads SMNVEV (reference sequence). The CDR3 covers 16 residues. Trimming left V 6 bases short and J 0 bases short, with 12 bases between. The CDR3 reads CASRRGGRSYNSPLHF. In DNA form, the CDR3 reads TGTGCCAGCAGGCGGGGGGGCCGCTCCTATAATTCACCCCTCCACTTT.

CDR3 amino acids: CASSEGVAGGLIDTQYF. The CDR3 nucleotides are TGTGCCAGCAGTGAAGGGGTAGCGGGGGGGCTGATAGATACGCAGTATTTT. The chain couples TRBV2 to TRBJ2-3, with TRBD2 matching 11 bases. The germline CDR1 and CDR2 sequences are SNHLY and FYNNEI. The CDR3 extends over 17 amino acids. The junction had 8 bases not matched to a gene; V was cut back by 1 base and J by 5 bases.

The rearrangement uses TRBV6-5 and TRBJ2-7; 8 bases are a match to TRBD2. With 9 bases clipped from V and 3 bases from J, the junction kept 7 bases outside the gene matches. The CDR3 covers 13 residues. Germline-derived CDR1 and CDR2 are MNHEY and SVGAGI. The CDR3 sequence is CASSSGVHYEQYF. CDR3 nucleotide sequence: TGTGCCAGTAGTAGCGGGGTACACTACGAGCAGTACTTC.

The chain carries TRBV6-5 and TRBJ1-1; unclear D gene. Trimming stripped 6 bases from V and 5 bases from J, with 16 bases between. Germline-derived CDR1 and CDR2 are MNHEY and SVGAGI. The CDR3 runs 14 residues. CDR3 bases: TGTGCCAGCAGGAGCGGATTAATCCTAACTGAAGCTTTCTTT. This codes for CASRSGLILTEAFF.

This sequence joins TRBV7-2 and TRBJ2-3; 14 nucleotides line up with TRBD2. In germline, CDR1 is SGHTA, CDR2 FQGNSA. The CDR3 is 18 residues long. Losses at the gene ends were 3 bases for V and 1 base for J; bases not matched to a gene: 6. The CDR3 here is CASSLVRTSGGRTDTQYF. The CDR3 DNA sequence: TGTGCCAGCAGCTTGGTACGGACTAGCGGGGGGCGCACAGATACGCAGTATTTT. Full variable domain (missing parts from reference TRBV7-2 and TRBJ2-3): GAGVSQSPSNKVTEKGKDVELRCDPISGHTALYWYRQSLGQGLEFLIYFQGNSAPDKSGLPSDRFSAERTGGSVSTLTIQRTQQEDSAVYLCASSLVRTSGGRTDTQYFGPGTRLTVL.

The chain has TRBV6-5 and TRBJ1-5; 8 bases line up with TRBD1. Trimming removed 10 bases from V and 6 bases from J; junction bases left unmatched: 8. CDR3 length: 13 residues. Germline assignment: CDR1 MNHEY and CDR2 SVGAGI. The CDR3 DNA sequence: TGTGCCACAATCGGACAGGGCGGTCAGCCCCAGCATTTT. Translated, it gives CATIGQGGQPQHF.

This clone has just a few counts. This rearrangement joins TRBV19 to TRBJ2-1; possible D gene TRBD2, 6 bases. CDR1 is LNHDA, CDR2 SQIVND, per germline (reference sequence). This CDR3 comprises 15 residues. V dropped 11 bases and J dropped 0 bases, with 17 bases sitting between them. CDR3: CAVGVRGSSYNEQFF. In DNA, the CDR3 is TGTGCCGTAGGGGTACGGGGGAGCTCCTACAATGAGCAGTTCTTC.

The CDR3: CASNRGSDTQYF. The CDR3 region has the DNA TGTGCCAGCAATCGGGGATCAGATACGCAGTATTTT. The chain has TRBV5-8 and TRBJ2-3; TRBD2 might be the D (5 bases). This CDR3 has 12 amino acids. Trimming left V 6 bases short and J 4 bases short, with 9 bases between. The germline gives CDR1 SGHTS, CDR2 YDEGEE.

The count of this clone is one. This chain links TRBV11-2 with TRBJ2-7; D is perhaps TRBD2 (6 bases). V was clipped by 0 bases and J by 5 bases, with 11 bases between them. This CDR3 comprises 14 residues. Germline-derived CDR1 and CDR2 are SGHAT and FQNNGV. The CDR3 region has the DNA TGTGCCAGCAGCTTAGATCTCGGGGGTGACGAGCAGTACTTC. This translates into CASSLDLGGDEQYF.

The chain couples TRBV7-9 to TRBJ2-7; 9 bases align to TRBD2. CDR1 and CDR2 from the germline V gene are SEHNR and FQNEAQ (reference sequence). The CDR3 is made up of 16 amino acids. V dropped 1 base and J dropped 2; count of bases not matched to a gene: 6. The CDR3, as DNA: TGTGCCAGCAGCTTAGGTAGCGGGGGAGGCGCCTACGAGCAGTACTTC. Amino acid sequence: CASSLGSGGGAYEQYF.

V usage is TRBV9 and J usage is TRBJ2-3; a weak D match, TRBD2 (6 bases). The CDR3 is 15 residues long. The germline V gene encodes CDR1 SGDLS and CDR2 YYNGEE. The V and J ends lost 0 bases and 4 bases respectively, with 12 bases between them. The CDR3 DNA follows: TGTGCCAGCAGCGTAGGGGGACTTAACGCAGATACGCAGTATTTT. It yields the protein CASSVGGLNADTQYF. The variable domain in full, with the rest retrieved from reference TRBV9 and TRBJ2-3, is DSGVTQTPKHLITATGQRVTLRCSPRSGDLSVYWYQQSLDQGLQFLIQYYNGEERAKGNILERFSAQQFPDLHSELNLSSLELGDSALYFCASSVGGLNADTQYFGPGTRLTVL.

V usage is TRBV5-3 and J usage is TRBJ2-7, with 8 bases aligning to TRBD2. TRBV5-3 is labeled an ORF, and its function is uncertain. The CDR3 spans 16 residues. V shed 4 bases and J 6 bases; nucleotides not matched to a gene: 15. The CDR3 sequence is CARSREGRGKGAEQYF. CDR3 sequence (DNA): TGTGCCAGAAGCCGGGAGGGCCGGGGCAAGGGCGCCGAGCAGTACTTC.

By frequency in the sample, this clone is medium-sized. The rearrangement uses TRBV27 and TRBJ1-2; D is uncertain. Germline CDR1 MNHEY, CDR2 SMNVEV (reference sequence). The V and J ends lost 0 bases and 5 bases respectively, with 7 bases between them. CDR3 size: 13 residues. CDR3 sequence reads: CASSLSIRYGYTF. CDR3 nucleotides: TGTGCCAGCAGTTTATCGATCCGGTATGGCTACACCTTC.

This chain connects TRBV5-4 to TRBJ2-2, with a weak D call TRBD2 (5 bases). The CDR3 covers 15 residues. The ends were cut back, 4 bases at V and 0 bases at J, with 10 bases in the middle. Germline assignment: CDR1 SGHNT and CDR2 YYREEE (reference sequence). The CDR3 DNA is TGTGCCAGCAGCCCACCGGGAACGAACACCGGGGAGCTGTTTTTT. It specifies CASSPPGTNTGELFF.

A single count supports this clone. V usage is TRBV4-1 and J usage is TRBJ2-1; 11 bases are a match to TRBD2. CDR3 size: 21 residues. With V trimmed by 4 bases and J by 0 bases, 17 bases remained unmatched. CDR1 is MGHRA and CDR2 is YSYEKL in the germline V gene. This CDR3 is CASSRAGTSGNNSSSYNEQFF. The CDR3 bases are TGCGCCAGCAGCCGAGCCGGGACTAGCGGAAATAATAGCAGCTCCTACAATGAGCAGTTCTTC.

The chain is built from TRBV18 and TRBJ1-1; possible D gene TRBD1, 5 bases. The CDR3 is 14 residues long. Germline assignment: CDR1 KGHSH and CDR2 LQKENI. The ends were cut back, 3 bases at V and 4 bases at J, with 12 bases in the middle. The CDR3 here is CASSPSRGGTEAFF. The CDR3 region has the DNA TGTGCCAGCTCACCCAGTAGGGGTGGCACTGAAGCTTTCTTT.

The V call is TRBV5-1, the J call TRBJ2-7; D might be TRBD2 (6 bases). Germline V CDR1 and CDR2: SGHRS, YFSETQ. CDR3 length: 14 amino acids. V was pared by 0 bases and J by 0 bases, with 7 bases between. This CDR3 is CASSLARDSYEQYF. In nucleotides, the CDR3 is TGCGCCAGCAGCTTGGCGCGGGACTCCTACGAGCAGTACTTC.

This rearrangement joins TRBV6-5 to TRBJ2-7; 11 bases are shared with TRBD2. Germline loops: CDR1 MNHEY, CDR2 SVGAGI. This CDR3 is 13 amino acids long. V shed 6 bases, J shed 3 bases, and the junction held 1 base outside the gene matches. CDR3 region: CASRLAGDYEQYF. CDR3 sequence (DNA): TGTGCCAGCAGACTAGCGGGGGACTACGAGCAGTACTTC.

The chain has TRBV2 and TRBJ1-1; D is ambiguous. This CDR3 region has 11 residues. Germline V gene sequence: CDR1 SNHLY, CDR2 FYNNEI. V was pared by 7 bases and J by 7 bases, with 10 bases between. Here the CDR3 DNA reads TGTGCCAGCACGACTCTCGATGAAGCTTTCTTT. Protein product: CASTTLDEAFF.

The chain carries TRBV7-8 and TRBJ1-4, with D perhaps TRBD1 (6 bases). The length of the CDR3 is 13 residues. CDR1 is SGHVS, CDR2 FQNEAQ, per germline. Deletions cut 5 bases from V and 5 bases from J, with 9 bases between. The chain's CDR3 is CASSLGQNEKLFF. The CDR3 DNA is TGTGCCAGCAGCCTAGGACAGAATGAAAAACTGTTTTTT.